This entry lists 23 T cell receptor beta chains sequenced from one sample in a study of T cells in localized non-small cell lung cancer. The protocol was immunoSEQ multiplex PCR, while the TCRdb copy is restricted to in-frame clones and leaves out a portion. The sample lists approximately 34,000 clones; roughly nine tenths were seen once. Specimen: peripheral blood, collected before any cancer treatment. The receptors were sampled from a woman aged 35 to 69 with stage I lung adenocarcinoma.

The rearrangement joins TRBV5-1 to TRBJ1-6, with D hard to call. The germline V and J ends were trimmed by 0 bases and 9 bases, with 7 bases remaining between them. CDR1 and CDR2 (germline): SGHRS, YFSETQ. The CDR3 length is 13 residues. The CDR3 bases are TGCGCCAGCAGCTTGGAGGCGGGTTCACCCCTCCACTTT. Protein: CASSLEAGSPLHF.

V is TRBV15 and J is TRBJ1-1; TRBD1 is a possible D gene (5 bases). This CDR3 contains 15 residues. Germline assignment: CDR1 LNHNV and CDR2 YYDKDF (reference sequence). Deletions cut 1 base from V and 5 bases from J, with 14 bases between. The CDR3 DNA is TGTGCCACCAGCAGAGTAGTGGGTGAGGGGACTGAAGCTTTCTTT. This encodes CATSRVVGEGTEAFF.

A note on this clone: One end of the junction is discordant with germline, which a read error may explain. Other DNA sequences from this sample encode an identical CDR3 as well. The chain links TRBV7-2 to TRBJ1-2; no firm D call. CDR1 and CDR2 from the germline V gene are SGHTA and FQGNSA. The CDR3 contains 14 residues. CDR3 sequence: CASSSRRQNYGYTF. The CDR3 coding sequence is TGTGCCAGCAGCTCCCGACGGCAGAACTATGGCTACACCTTT.

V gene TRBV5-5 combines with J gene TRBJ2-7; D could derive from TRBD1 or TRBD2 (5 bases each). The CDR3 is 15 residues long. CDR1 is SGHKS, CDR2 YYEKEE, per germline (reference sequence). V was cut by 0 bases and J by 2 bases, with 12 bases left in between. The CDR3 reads CASSLARDRAYEQYF. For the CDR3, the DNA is TGTGCCAGCAGCTTGGCTCGGGACCGTGCCTACGAGCAGTACTTC. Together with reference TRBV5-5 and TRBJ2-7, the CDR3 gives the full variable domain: DAGVTQSPTHLIKTRGQQVTLRCSPISGHKSVSWYQQVLGQGPQFIFQYYEKEERGRGNFPDRFSARQFPNYSSELNVNALLLGDSALYLCASSLARDRAYEQYFGPGTRLTVT.

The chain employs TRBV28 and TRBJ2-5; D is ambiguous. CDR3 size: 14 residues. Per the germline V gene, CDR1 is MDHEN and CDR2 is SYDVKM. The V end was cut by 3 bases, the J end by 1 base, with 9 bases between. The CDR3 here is CASSFRATQETQYF. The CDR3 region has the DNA TGTGCCAGCAGTTTCCGAGCGACCCAAGAGACCCAGTACTTC.

CDR3 bases: TGTGCCAGCAGCTTAACGGGGGACCCGAGGGGCAATGAGCAGTTCTTC. As protein: CASSLTGDPRGNEQFF. The J gene is TRBJ2-1, the V gene TRBV7-2; a weak D match, TRBD2 (6 bases). In germline, CDR1 is SGHTA, CDR2 FQGNSA. V lost 2 bases to trimming and J lost 6 bases, with 17 bases between them. This CDR3 has 16 residues.

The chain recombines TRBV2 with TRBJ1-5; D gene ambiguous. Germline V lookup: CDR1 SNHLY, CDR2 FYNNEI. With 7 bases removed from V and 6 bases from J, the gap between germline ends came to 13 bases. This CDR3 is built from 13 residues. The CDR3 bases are TGTGCCAGCACACGAGGACCCAGTCAGCCCCAGCATTTT. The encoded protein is CASTRGPSQPQHF. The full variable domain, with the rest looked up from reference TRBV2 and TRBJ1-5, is EPEVTQTPSHQVTQMGQEVILRCVPISNHLYFYWYRQILGQKVEFLVSFYNNEISEKSEIFDDQFSVERPDGSNFTLKIRSTKLEDSAMYFCASTRGPSQPQHFGDGTRLSIL.

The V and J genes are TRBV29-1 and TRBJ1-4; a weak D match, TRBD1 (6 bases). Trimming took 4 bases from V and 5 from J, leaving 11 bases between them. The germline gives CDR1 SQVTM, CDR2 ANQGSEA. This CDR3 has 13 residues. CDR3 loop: CSVVRGQNEKLFF. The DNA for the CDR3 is TGCAGCGTTGTTAGGGGACAAAATGAAAAACTGTTTTTT.

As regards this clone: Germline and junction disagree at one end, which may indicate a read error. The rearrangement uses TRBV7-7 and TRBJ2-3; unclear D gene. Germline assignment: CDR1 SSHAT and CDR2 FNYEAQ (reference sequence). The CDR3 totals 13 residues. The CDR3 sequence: CASSHSSTDTQYF. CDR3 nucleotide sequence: TGTGCTAGCAGCCACTCCAGCACAGATACGCAGTATTTT.

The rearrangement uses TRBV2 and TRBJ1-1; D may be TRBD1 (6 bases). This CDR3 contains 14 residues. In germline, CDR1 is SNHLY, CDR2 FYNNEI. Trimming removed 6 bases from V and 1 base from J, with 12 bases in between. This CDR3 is CASSPGTSNTEAFF. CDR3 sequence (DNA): TGTGCCAGCAGCCCCGGGACATCGAACACTGAAGCTTTCTTT.

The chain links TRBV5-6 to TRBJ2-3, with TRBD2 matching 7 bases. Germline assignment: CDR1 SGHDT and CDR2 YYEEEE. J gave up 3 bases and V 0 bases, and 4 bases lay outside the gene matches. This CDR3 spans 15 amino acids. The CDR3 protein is CASSLVGGGTDTQYF. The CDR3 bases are TGTGCCAGCAGCTTGGTCGGGGGAGGGACAGATACGCAGTATTTT.

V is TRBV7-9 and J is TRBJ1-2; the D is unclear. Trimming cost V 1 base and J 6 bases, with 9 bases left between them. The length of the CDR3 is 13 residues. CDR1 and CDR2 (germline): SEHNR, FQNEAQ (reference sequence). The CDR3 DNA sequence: TGTGCCAGCAGCTTAGTGGTAGAGGATGGCTACACCTTC. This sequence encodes CASSLVVEDGYTF.

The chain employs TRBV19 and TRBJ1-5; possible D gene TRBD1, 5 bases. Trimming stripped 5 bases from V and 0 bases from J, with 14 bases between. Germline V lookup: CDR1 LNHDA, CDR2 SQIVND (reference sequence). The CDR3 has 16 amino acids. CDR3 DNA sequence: TGTGCCAGTAGTCGCGACAGCTTCTATAGCAATCAGCCCCAGCATTTT. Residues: CASSRDSFYSNQPQHF.

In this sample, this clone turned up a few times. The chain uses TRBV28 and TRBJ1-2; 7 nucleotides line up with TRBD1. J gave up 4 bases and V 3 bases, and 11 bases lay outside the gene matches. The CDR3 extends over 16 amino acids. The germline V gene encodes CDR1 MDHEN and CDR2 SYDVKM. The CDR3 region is CASSLSRPRDSYGYTF. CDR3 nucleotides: TGTGCCAGCAGTTTGTCGCGACCCCGGGACAGCTATGGCTACACCTTC.

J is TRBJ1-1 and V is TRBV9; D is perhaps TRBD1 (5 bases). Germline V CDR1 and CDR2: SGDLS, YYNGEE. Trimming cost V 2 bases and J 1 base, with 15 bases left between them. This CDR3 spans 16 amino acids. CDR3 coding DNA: TGTGCCAGCAGCGTTAGTAGGGGTTTGCAGAACACTGAAGCTTTCTTT. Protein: CASSVSRGLQNTEAFF.

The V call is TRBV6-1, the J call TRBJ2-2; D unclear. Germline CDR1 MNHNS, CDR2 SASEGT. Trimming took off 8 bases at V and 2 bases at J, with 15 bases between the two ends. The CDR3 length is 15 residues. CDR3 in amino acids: CASGLARTNTGELFF. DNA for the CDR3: TGTGCCAGCGGGTTGGCGAGGACCAACACCGGGGAGCTGTTTTTT.

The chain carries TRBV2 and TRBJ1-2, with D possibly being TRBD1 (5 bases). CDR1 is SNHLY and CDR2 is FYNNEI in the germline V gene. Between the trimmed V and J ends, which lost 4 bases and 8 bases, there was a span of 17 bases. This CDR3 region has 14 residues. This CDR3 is CASSARATSAGYTF. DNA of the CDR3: TGTGCCAGCAGTGCCAGGGCGACTTCGGCGGGCTACACCTTC.

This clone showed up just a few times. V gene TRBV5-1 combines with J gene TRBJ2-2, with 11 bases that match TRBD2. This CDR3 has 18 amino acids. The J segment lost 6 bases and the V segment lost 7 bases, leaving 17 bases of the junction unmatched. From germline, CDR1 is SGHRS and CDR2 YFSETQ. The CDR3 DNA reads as TGCGCCAGCGCCACTACTCTCTTTAGCGGGGGGGCGGCCGGGGAGCTGTTTTTT. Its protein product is CASATTLFSGGAAGELFF.

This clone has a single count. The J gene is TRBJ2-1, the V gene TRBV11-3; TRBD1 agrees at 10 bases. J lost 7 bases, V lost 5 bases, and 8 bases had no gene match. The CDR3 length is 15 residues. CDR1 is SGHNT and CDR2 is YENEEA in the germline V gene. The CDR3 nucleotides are TGTGCCAGCAGCACCCGACAGGGGGCTCGGAATGAGCAGTTCTTC. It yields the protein CASSTRQGARNEQFF.

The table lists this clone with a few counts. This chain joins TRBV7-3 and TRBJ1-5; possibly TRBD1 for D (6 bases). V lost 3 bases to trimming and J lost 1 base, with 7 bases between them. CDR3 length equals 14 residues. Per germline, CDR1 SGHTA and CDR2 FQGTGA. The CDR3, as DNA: TGTGCCAGCAGCTTCACAGGGAGCAATCAGCCCCAGCATTTT. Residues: CASSFTGSNQPQHF.

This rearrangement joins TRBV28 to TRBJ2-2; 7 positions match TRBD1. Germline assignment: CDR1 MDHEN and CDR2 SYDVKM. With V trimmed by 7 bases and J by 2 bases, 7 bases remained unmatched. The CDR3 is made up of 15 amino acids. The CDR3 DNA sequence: TGTGCCAGCACCCCCGGACAGGTCAACACCGGGGAGCTGTTTTTT. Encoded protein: CASTPGQVNTGELFF.

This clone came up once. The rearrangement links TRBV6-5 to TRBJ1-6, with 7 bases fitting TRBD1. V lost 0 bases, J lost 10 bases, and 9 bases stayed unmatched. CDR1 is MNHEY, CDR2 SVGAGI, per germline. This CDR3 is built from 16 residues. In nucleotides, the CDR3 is TGTGCCAGCAGTTACTCGGGCACAGGGGTGGGATCACCCCTCCACTTT. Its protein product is CASSYSGTGVGSPLHF.

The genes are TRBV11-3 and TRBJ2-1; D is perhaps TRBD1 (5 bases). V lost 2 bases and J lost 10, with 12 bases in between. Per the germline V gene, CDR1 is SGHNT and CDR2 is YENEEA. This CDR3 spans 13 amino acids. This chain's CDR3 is CASSLRQMGEQFF. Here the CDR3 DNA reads TGTGCCAGCAGCTTAAGACAGATGGGAGAGCAGTTCTTC.